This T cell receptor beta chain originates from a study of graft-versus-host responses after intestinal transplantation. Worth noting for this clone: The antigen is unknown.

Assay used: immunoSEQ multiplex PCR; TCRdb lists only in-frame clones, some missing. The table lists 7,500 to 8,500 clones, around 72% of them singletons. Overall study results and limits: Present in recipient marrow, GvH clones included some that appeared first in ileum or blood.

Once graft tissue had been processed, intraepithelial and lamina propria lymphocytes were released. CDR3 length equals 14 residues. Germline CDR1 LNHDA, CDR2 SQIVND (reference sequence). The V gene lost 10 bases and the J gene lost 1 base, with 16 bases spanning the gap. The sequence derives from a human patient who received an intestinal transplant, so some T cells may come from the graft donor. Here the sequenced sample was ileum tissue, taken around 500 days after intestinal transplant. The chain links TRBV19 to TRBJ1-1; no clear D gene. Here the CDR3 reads CATHGGRRNTEAFF. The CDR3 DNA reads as TGTGCCACCCATGGCGGCAGGCGGAACACTGAAGCTTTCTTT.